These 10 T cell receptor beta chains share one sample of origin, sequenced in a study of identical twins. Each CDR3 protein is one row after TCRdb ran MiXCR on the 5' RACE reads. The top ten clones hold roughly 2.1% of a sample with around 280,000 distinct CDR3 sequences, under 9% of them seen once. The same sample was also used in a study of yellow fever vaccine responses in identical twins.

Sequencing used memory (CD45RO+) T cells sorted from blood. The source of these receptors is a woman under 30 in good health.

This clonotype has only a few counts. This chain links TRBV19 with TRBJ2-1; TRBD2 aligns across 12 bases. CDR3 length equals 14 residues. Trimming took 10 bases from V and 6 from J; bases not matched to a gene: 7. Per germline, CDR1 LNHDA and CDR2 SQIVND (reference sequence). Here the CDR3 reads CATAGLAGSNEQFF. The CDR3 nucleotides are TGTGCCACCGCGGGACTAGCGGGTTCCAATGAGCAGTTCTTC.

This clonotype was observed a handful of times. J is TRBJ2-1 and V is TRBV4-1; 8 nucleotides match TRBD2. The CDR3 covers 15 residues. V shed 1 base, J shed 6 bases, and the junction held 5 bases outside the gene matches. Germline CDR1 is MGHRA and CDR2 is YSYEKL. In nucleotides, the CDR3 is TGCGCCAGCAGCCAAGCGAGCGGGAGTCCCAATGAGCAGTTCTTC. It yields the protein CASSQASGSPNEQFF.

The rearrangement uses TRBV7-9 and TRBJ2-6; D is possibly TRBD2 (7 bases). CDR3 length: 15 amino acids. Germline V gene data show CDR1 as SEHNR and CDR2 as FQNEAQ (reference sequence). With 5 bases removed from V and 4 bases from J, the gap between germline ends came to 12 bases. CDR3 DNA sequence: TGTGCCAGCAGCCGAGCGGGGACAGGGGCCAACGTCCTGACTTTC. Encoded protein: CASSRAGTGANVLTF.

This clonotype was counted at least ten times. The rearrangement joins TRBV14 to TRBJ1-3; no firm D call. Trimming shortened V by 1 base and J by 0 bases, and 10 bases separated the two germline ends. From germline, CDR1 is SGHDN and CDR2 FVKESK. This CDR3 spans 16 amino acids. The CDR3 DNA reads as TGTGCCAGCAGCCAAGCGGCAGGCAGCTCTGGAAACACCATATATTTT. It encodes CASSQAAGSSGNTIYF.

The chain uses TRBV6-1 and TRBJ2-4, with D possibly TRBD1 on 6 matching bases. The germline V gene has CDR1 MNHNS and CDR2 SASEGT. V lost 7 bases and J 11 bases, leaving 21 bases between the germline ends. The CDR3 spans 14 residues. The DNA for the CDR3 is TGTGCCAGCATGCGGACAGTCCCCCAAACAGTTCAGTACTTC. Residues: CASMRTVPQTVQYF.

This clonotype came up many times. V gene TRBV11-2 combines with J gene TRBJ1-5; D is unresolved. Germline CDR1 and CDR2: SGHAT and FQNNGV. V was pared by 2 bases and J by 5 bases, with 10 bases between. This CDR3 spans 14 amino acids. The CDR3 coding sequence is TGTGCCAGCAGCTTAAGACCGCAGGATCAGCCCCAGCATTTT. Residues: CASSLRPQDQPQHF.

This clonotype came up many times. This chain links TRBV27 with TRBJ1-2; the D gene is possibly TRBD1 (6 bases). V lost 0 bases and J 4 bases, leaving 12 bases between the germline ends. Germline CDR1 is MNHEY and CDR2 is SMNVEV (reference sequence). The CDR3 totals 15 residues. The DNA for the CDR3 is TGTGCCAGCAGTTTATCCCACAAACAGGGCTATGGCTACACCTTC. As protein: CASSLSHKQGYGYTF.

This clonotype occurred many times. V is TRBV12-3 or TRBV12-4 and J is TRBJ2-1; weak D call: TRBD1 (6 bases). V shed 7 bases and J shed 1 base, with 8 bases lying between them. The CDR3 has 13 amino acids. The CDR3 nucleotides read TGTGCCAGCAACCAGGGGTCCTACAATGAGCAGTTCTTC. This encodes CASNQGSYNEQFF.

This sequence joins TRBV5-4 and TRBJ2-1; 11 bases align to TRBD2. Germline values: CDR1 SGHNT, CDR2 YYREEE (reference sequence). V was pared by 0 bases and J by 6 bases, with 8 bases of the junction left unmatched. This CDR3 has 17 residues. The CDR3 DNA follows: TGTGCCAGCAGCTTGGGGTCGGGGCTAGCGGGGGGCAATGAGCAGTTCTTC. Amino acids: CASSLGSGLAGGNEQFF. Complete variable domain (other parts from reference TRBV5-4 and TRBJ2-1): ETGVTQSPTHLIKTRGQQVTLRCSSQSGHNTVSWYQQALGQGPQFIFQYYREEENGRGNFPPRFSGLQFPNYSSELNVNALELDDSALYLCASSLGSGLAGGNEQFFGPGTRLTVL.

J is TRBJ2-1 and V is TRBV20-1, with TRBD2 matching 8 bases. The germline V gene has CDR1 DFQATT and CDR2 SNEGSKA (reference sequence). This CDR3 contains 14 residues. The J segment lost 3 bases and the V segment lost 6 bases, leaving 7 bases of the junction unmatched. CDR3 bases: TGCAGTGCCAGTAGCGGGACTCACTACAATGAGCAGTTCTTC. It translates to CSASSGTHYNEQFF.